These T cell receptor beta chains were read from a single sample in a study of T-cell reconstitution after alpha-beta-depleted transplantation in children. TCRdb fed the PCR reads into MiXCR, producing one record per CDR3 protein. The table shows about 91,000 distinct CDR3 sequences, with roughly 8.3% occurring only once. Sequencing was performed on PBMCs from the stem cell graft donor, taken from the stem cell graft. The receptors were gathered from a human donor who donated a stem cell graft to a child with congenital amegakaryocytic thrombocytopenia. CDR3s leave out the opening cysteine and the closing phenylalanine or tryptophan. Each record gives: V gene, D gene, CDR3 protein. A D gene is named only where the DNA matches it firmly.

v_call: TRBV28
d_call: TRBD1
cdr3_aa: ASSDRAGANVLT

v_call: TRBV5-5
d_call: TRBD1
cdr3_aa: ASSGPGQGITDTQY

v_call: TRBV28
d_call: TRBD2
cdr3_aa: ASSLWGTSSYEQY

v_call: TRBV5-8
d_call: -
cdr3_aa: ASSLVLYNEQF

v_call: TRBV20-1
d_call: -
cdr3_aa: SARDRTRTYEQY

v_call: TRBV9
d_call: -
cdr3_aa: ASSVFDSSYEQY

v_call: TRBV20-1
d_call: TRBD2
cdr3_aa: SVSSGGDEQF

v_call: TRBV5-1
d_call: -
cdr3_aa: ASNGVLNTEAF

v_call: TRBV7-9
d_call: -
cdr3_aa: ASSLAASVSSYEQY

v_call: TRBV7-2
d_call: -
cdr3_aa: ASSLAPVTDEQF

v_call: TRBV5-1
d_call: -
cdr3_aa: ASSVRTDPGDEQY

v_call: TRBV28
d_call: -
cdr3_aa: ASSLYPAGQPQH

v_call: TRBV29-1
d_call: TRBD1
cdr3_aa: SVTGGHGYT

v_call: TRBV12-3/TRBV12-4
d_call: -
cdr3_aa: ATATLGGGNYNEQF

v_call: TRBV28
d_call: TRBD1
cdr3_aa: ASSAPGTGGHTEAF

v_call: TRBV29-1
d_call: -
cdr3_aa: SAQTTGDYEQY

v_call: TRBV5-1
d_call: TRBD1
cdr3_aa: ASSLVGQGRQNIQY

v_call: TRBV7-7
d_call: -
cdr3_aa: ASSLEGIRETQY

v_call: TRBV12-3/TRBV12-4
d_call: TRBD1
cdr3_aa: ASSRGRDRVPIRYT

v_call: TRBV5-6
d_call: TRBD2
cdr3_aa: ASSLGTSGDTQY

v_call: TRBV27
d_call: -
cdr3_aa: ASSTHRGRDTQY

v_call: TRBV5-6
d_call: TRBD2
cdr3_aa: ASSSSGGPYNEQF

v_call: TRBV6-5
d_call: TRBD2
cdr3_aa: ASSYAGTSGSYNEQF